A selection of T cell receptor beta chains follows, all from one sample in a study of T cell responses to AZD1222 COVID-19 vaccine. TCRdb keeps only in-frame clones here, not all; method: immunoSEQ multiplex PCR. The sample lists 150,000 to 200,000 clones; around 92% were seen once. Sequencing used peripheral blood, obtained on day 0 of AZD1222 vaccination. The receptor source for this set is an adult in good health. The CDR3 runs from the conserved cysteine through the conserved F or W. Rows may omit the clone size; those that give it use once, few, many or a size class.

j_call | v_call | clone_size | cdr3_aa
TRBJ1-1 | TRBV5-4 | once | CASSLDSVNTEAFF
TRBJ1-6 | TRBV18 | once | CASSPAGRNSPLHF
TRBJ1-5 | TRBV12-3/TRBV12-4 | . | CASSFWGNQPQHF
TRBJ2-5 | TRBV9 | few | CASSVESSETQYF
TRBJ2-3 | TRBV10-3 | . | CAIRSGTSGETDTQYF
TRBJ1-1 | TRBV18 | . | CASSPAGNTEAFF
TRBJ2-5 | TRBV4-3 | . | CASSQDKTGGPRETQYF
TRBJ1-5 | TRBV2 | . | CASSGTGSMQPQHF
TRBJ1-5 | TRBV7-9 | once | CASSLQGSSNQPQHF
TRBJ1-2 | TRBV27 | . | CASSTTQAVGYTF
TRBJ2-6 | TRBV9 | . | CASSERGVGSGANVLTF
TRBJ1-6 | TRBV25-1 | . | CASSDIQGYNSPLHF
TRBJ2-3 | TRBV6-4 | . | CASSDTYTRSDTQYF
TRBJ2-7 | TRBV19 | . | CASSIYPKQGSYSYEQYF
TRBJ1-5 | TRBV3-1/TRBV3-2 | . | CASSQDQGGGGQPQHF
TRBJ2-1 | TRBV9 | . | CASSVNNEQFF
TRBJ1-5 | TRBV28 | once | CASSLFYSNQPQHF
TRBJ2-1 | TRBV5-1 | once | CASSTGLASYNEQFF
TRBJ2-1 | TRBV15 | . | CATSRDAGAGGAVNEQFF
TRBJ1-6 | TRBV19 | . | CATAAGPYNSPLHF
TRBJ2-1 | TRBV30 | . | CAWSKTSGGAFEQFF
TRBJ1-2 | TRBV6-5 | . | CASSYGRGVGGYTF
TRBJ2-7 | TRBV9 | . | CASSVSRQGVGEQYF
TRBJ2-7 | TRBV3-1/TRBV3-2 | . | CASSHEGRTTYEQYF
TRBJ2-5 | TRBV28 | . | CASSSQETQYF
TRBJ1-5 | TRBV30 | once | CAWSWDRNQPQHF
TRBJ2-1 | TRBV7-2 | . | CASSLWTRDEQFF
TRBJ2-7 | TRBV14 | few | CASSQDLGYEQYF
TRBJ2-7 | TRBV21-1 | once | CASSKAGRVYEQYF
TRBJ2-4 | TRBV7-2 | . | CASRTSGGQNIQYF
TRBJ1-5 | TRBV7-2 | . | CASSLTRENQPQHF
TRBJ2-1 | TRBV5-8 | . | CASPRGHEQFF
TRBJ2-6 | TRBV5-5 | . | CASSLLAGVGGANVLTF
TRBJ1-6 | TRBV30 | . | CAWSRRKPNSPLHF
TRBJ2-7 | TRBV7-2 | once | CASSTGTENYEQYF
TRBJ1-1 | TRBV6-6 | once | CAARDRSVTFF
TRBJ2-2 | TRBV3-1/TRBV3-2 | . | CASSQGLANTGELFF
TRBJ2-1 | TRBV5-4 | . | CASSLGLANRREFF
TRBJ2-5 | TRBV29-1 | . | CSVVPGGEETQYF
TRBJ2-6 | TRBV7-9 | . | CASSLDWLRPGSGANVLTF
TRBJ1-2 | TRBV19 | . | CASSLRALLNYGYTF
TRBJ2-5 | TRBV27 | . | CASSPQGTGRGETQYF
TRBJ2-7 | TRBV6-2/TRBV6-3 | . | CASSYGDWTGIHEQYF
TRBJ1-2 | TRBV27 | . | CASSLLAGYGYTF
TRBJ1-1 | TRBV10-3 | . | CAISLQGADTEAFF
TRBJ2-1 | TRBV4-2 | . | CASSQVGGHEQFF
TRBJ2-7 | TRBV28 | . | CASTPPQENYEQYF
TRBJ2-1 | TRBV7-9 | . | CASSALAGGREQFF
TRBJ1-1 | TRBV3-1/TRBV3-2 | . | CASSRPGNTEAFF
TRBJ1-1 | TRBV19 | . | CAVRDRGRTEAFF
TRBJ2-7 | TRBV7-6 | . | CASSLGGRRGVDEQYF
TRBJ2-1 | TRBV27 | . | CASSLYAGGSYEQFF